This T cell receptor (beta chain) came from a study of T cells in Graves' hyperthyroidism and ophthalmopathy. Study outcomes and limitations: From stable hyperthyroidism, ophthalmopathy was set apart by a 13 V-J model.

Amplification targeted TCR beta CDR3 regions from RNA transcripts. RT-PCR in the first round (using the HTBI primer set) targeted the TCR CDR3. TCRdb recomputed calls from the multiplex PCR reads with MiXCR, one row per CDR3 protein. Of about 740,000 distinct CDR3 sequences detected, approximately 15% appear once; the ten largest clones hold roughly 10%. The V gene's germline CDR1 is MNHEY and CDR2 SVGEGT. The CDR3 has 15 residues. The V gene lost 6 bases and the J gene lost 1 base, with 10 bases spanning the gap. This clonotype has more than one count but fewer than ten. As yet, its antigen is unknown.

Sequencing was performed on blood. This sequence joins TRBV6-2 or TRBV6-3 and TRBJ2-6; D remains ambiguous. The origin of this receptor is a woman aged 18-29 years with Graves' hyperthyroidism. This CDR3 is CASSVDGSGANVLTF. The CDR3 nucleotides are TGTGCCAGCAGCGTGGACGGGTCTGGGGCCAACGTCCTGACTTTC.